The T cell receptor beta chain described here comes from a study of OX40 agonist ivuxolimab in advanced cancers. Study-wide background: While on treatment, patients had intravenous ivuxolimab at 0.01 to 10 mg/kg every 2 weeks. Age averaged around 60 years (range about 20 to 79), and more than 80% were male.

The repertoire was sequenced with immunoSEQ multiplex PCR; TCRdb's copy has only in-frame clones and lacks some. Of about 50,000 clones listed, 84% are singletons. The CDR3 is 15 residues long. The germline V gene encodes CDR1 GTSNPN and CDR2 SVGIG (reference sequence). With 2 bases clipped from V and 2 bases from J, the junction kept 4 bases outside the gene matches. Regarding this clone: No antigen is known for it.

Study-wide results and caveats: Nonresponders, in some cases, also had low normalized T-cell clonal expansion.

The chain employs TRBV30 and TRBJ2-3; 10 bases line up with TRBD2. The sequencing here drew on CD4+ or CD8+ T cells sorted from blood, taken in a trial of the OX40 agonist ivuxolimab. This clonotype originated in an adult with an advanced solid tumor such as melanoma, head and neck, liver or kidney cancer. CDR3 residues: CAWSSLAGDTDTQYF. The CDR3 DNA reads as TGTGCCTGGAGTTCCCTAGCGGGAGACACAGATACGCAGTATTTT.